This T cell receptor beta chain was recorded in a study of cytomegalovirus exposure and HLA in healthy donors (dated by TCRdb to 2015 to 2018). Context from the whole study: An earlier analysis of some 550 of the donors reported about 290 Gb of sequence data and 100 million to 130 million unique TCR beta sequences from 150 million to 200 million T cells. Class I and class II HLA loci were covered by the typing at four-digit resolution. Using immunosequencing, the study profiled T cell repertoires from about 620 subjects and related those repertoires to cytomegalovirus serostatus. An earlier analysis of 587 of the donors used high-throughput TCR beta sequencing to judge whether each TCR beta V gene segment behaved as functional or pseudogenic. A separate validation cohort of roughly 130 different subjects was used in addition to the approximately 610-subject first cohort. Of the roughly 410 genotyped donors, 70% to 90% were placed in the genetic ancestry cluster associated with self-reported Caucasian donors. An early release that covered fewer than 800 HLA-typed donors contained about 300 gigabases of sequencing data and around 85 million unique TCR sequences. To predict cytomegalovirus infection status, the study combined high-throughput TCR immunosequencing, statistical association of individual TCRs with disease status, and machine learning. Among 300 to 500 genotyped donors of the cohort, an average of roughly 230,000 unique TCR beta nucleotide sequences was sequenced per donor, of which about 18% were non-productive. The aim of the study was to test whether cataloging public T cell receptors could identify signatures of past pathogen exposure. Genome-wide SNP genotypes for about 65% of the 666 donors were used in a later genetic analysis, which treated that subset as a discovery cohort. Alongside the repertoire data, information on donor age, sex, ethnicity and CMV serostatus was compiled. Rather than drawing on any new phenotypic data, the later analysis identified candidate immune exposures from TCR beta sequences and the way those sequences occurred across donors. Every discovery cohort repertoire had been produced on one sequencing platform. A later analysis re-analyzed previously published TCR beta repertoires from 650 to 800 donors and added high-resolution HLA genotyping to study TCR occurrence patterns. Four or five DR-DQ haplotypes were handled as single units for association and clustering, since linkage in the cohort was strong. Typing coverage differed by locus: A, B, C, DRB1 and DQB1 were typed in roughly 620-630 donors, DQA1 in 500 to 550, DPA1 in 600 to 610, and DPB1 in 472. What the authors observed across the whole study: Linkage disequilibrium might explain the correlated functional status among segregating V segments, but an unknown experimental factor could not be ruled out. In a later analysis, HLA-associated TCR beta chains were found to be more clonally expanded and to have lower generation probabilities than equally common non-associated chains. Broadly in line with IMGT annotations, most TCR beta V segments showed up in productive rearrangements about 87% or about 30% of the time in an earlier analysis of 587 of the donors. The presence/absence analyses assumed that sequencing depth was roughly uniform across donors, and that assumption may not be true. A later analysis found that TCR association rates varied across HLA loci, with DRB1 alleles showing the most associated TCRs and HLA-C alleles the fewest. A further reported finding was that TCR beta sequences accurately predicted the HLA-A and HLA-B alleles for most subjects in the first cohort. HLA typing was unavailable for some donors at each locus, so association tests used only the typed subset. The authors suggested that the approach could potentially be generalized to other disease states and immunological phenotypes. A later genetic analysis reported fewer N-insertions in productive TCRs among donors in an Asian-associated ancestry cluster than the roughly 700-donor mean. A cluster of highly shared sequence variants was judged likely to be a technical artifact of the sequencing pipeline. In this cohort, only TCR beta chains were sequenced, and detectable features were limited by the absence of alpha or paired-chain data. Because the 87-base-pair reads could not distinguish some IMGT-functional V segments, including TRBV6-2 and TRBV6-3, those segments were excluded. In both the original and validation cohorts, the classifier was reported to diagnose cytomegalovirus status with high specificity and sensitivity. In a later genetic analysis, a missense DCLRE1C variant was associated with V-gene and J-gene trimming of TCR beta chains, and the association was replicated in an independent cohort. The earlier analysis of almost 600 of the donors excluded over 15 rarely observed V segments, including chromosome 9 orphons, because counts were too low. In a later analysis, 16,951 TCR beta sequences were associated with specific HLA alleles at a false discovery rate of 0.05. In a later analysis, several top co-occurrence clusters were reported to appear linked to parvovirus B19, influenza, CMV and Epstein-Barr virus. When HLA alleles, especially DR and DQ, strongly co-occurred, attributing TCR associations to individual alleles was difficult. The study listed over 150 TCR beta chains as associated with cytomegalovirus. In vitro tests confirmed that a few of the cytomegalovirus-associated TCR beta chains recognize cytomegalovirus antigens. While some public TCRs were present in many individuals, most TCR sequences turned up only very rarely across donors. Most CMV-associated TCR beta chains appeared to be HLA-restricted in a later analysis, and the HLA associations seemed to be driven largely by CMV exposure. Immune exposure information for the cohort was limited to CMV serostatus.

The protocol used for the library was the immunoSEQ multiplex PCR assay. A mixture of 60 forward primers for TCR Vbeta segments and 13 reverse primers for TCR Jbeta segments was used in the multiplex PCR. A multiplex PCR assay on genomic DNA amplified the CDR3 region of rearranged TCR beta genes. The Illumina HiSeq System was used to sequence the amplified TCR beta libraries as 87-base-pair reads. In the source study's methods: A later analysis counted tens of millions of unique TCR beta chains across the 666 repertoires, and approximately 11 million of these chains were shared by at least two donors. Raw reads were error-corrected and collapsed into unique sequences with a nearest-neighbor algorithm that merged closely related sequences to remove PCR and sequencing errors. Alignment of CDR3 sequences to IMGT reference sequences was used to assign V, D and J gene segments. For a sequence to be retained, at least a six-nucleotide match to both a V gene segment and a J gene segment was required. A rearrangement was called productive if the CDR3 had no stop codons and remained in frame with V and J, and every other rearrangement was called non-productive. CDR3 was defined according to IMGT convention as the region running from the second conserved V-encoded cysteine to the conserved J-encoded phenylalanine. In an earlier analysis of around 640 of the donors, sequences lacking an unambiguous match to a single V gene segment were excluded. In an earlier analysis of approximately 590 of the donors, a V segment was called functional when productive rearrangements were above 56.7%, and segregating when the standard deviation between donors exceeded 5%. A statistical classification framework was developed to diagnose cytomegalovirus status using the catalog of TCR beta chain sequences. A later analysis assigned V and J genes by comparing TCR nucleotide sequences with IMGT/GENE-DB human TR gene sequences. In a later analysis, CDR3 sequences and most-parsimonious VDJ recombination scenarios were assigned using the TCRdist pipeline. In a later analysis, each TCR beta chain was defined by its CDR3 amino acid sequence together with its V-gene family, and reads without a unique V-gene family were excluded. As a way to deal with suspected cross-contamination and a sequencing artifact, a later analysis dropped hundreds of nucleotide sequences that were highly shared and had low generation probability. In a later analysis, a clonal expansion index was calculated for each public chain from normalized within-repertoire ranks of inferred template counts. In a later analysis, generation probabilities were computed with a VDJ recombination model fitted to out-of-frame rearrangements, and the resulting probabilities were checked against IGoR. A later analysis scored TCR-TCR, TCR-HLA and TCR-CMV co-occurrence with hypergeometric tests, applying a repertoire-size bias correction to TCR pairs. False discovery rates were estimated in a later analysis by permuting HLA or CMV assignments 20 times. In a later analysis, co-occurring TCRs were grouped using DBSCAN, with TCRdist sequence similarity added in when clustering inside HLA-allele-positive subsets. Repertoires with fewer than 30,000 or more than 120,000 public chains were left out of co-occurrence clustering, as were a handful of repertoires with anomalous nucleotide sharing. TCRdb took this table from immuneACCESS and kept in-frame rearrangements with V and J called. Such tables lack part of the clones; where checked against another copy, unresolved V genes explain under half of the gap, and the rest is unexplained. The DNA was the basis for D and trimming; V, J and clone size are from that table. This sample comprises around 170,000 clones, 75% to 90% of them detected only once. Roughly 6.7% of the sample comes from the top ten.

A remark on this clone: Its antigen has not been determined. Base qualities are not recorded, but no much larger clone differs from it by a single base.

The cohort consisted of approximately 690 healthy bone marrow donors. At the time of sampling, every cohort member was nominally healthy, though immune exposures that went unrecorded were likely present. The donor was CMV seropositive and was included in the group of 250 to 350 seropositive cohort members. Every donor gave a peripheral blood sample, and the peripheral blood mononuclear cells from that sample were used for TCR beta sequencing. The Qiagen DNeasy Blood Extraction Kit was used to extract genomic DNA from the blood cell samples. Based on the germline V gene (reference sequence), the CDR1 and CDR2 sequences are LNHDA and SQIVND. The junction shows trimming of 4 bases on V and 3 bases on J, plus 9 bases between the germline ends. The CDR3, from cysteine to phenylalanine, totals 13 residues. Solely the CDR3 DNA is kept, with 39 bases framed from the first base.

The clonotype originates from a man between 35 and 55 years old in good health and CMV-seropositive. This chain joins TRBV19 to TRBJ1-1; D gene: possibly TRBD1, on 5 matching bases. What was sequenced was PBMCs. Read as DNA, the sequence is TGTGCCAGTAGTAAAGAACAGGACACTGAAGCTTTCTTT. Translated, this gives CASSKEQDTEAFF.